Below, one T cell receptor beta chain is given with its context. Germline CDR1 reads SGHTA; CDR2 reads FQGNSA. Trimming took 1 base from V and 0 from J; bases not matched to a gene: 9. This CDR3 spans 17 amino acids. Data came from immunoSEQ multiplex PCR; TCRdb stores just in-frame clones and leaves some out. The table has about 380,000 clones, roughly 94% seen once. These data belong to a study of shared T cell receptors in the human thymus. The sequenced material came from thymocytes. The chain couples TRBV7-2 to TRBJ2-7, with 7 nucleotides matching TRBD2. The source of this sequence is a human donor. CDR3 loop: CASSLELRGIYSYEQYF. The CDR3 DNA reads as TGTGCCAGCAGCTTAGAGTTGCGGGGGATATACTCCTACGAGCAGTACTTC.